Described below is a single T cell receptor (beta chain) sequence and its context. What this receptor recognizes is not known. No clone much larger than this one lies a single base away; base qualities are absent. The germline V gene encodes CDR1 SGHTA and CDR2 FQGNSA. CDR3 length: 14 amino acids, cysteine to phenylalanine. Only the CDR3 part of the read is kept: 42 bases, read in frame from the first base. Trimmed from V: 7 bases; trimmed from J: 3 bases; junction bases lacking a gene match: 5. The run used an Illumina HiSeq 2000. TCR beta chain libraries were generated by multiplex PCR amplification. High-throughput sequencing was used to analyze the amplified TCR beta chain products. TCRdb handled the public reads itself, with Q25 trimming in fastp and clone calling in MiXCR, and kept productive beta chains. Duplicate CDR3 protein sequences are folded into a single record with the most common DNA and genes. The sample table lists 15,000 to 20,000 distinct CDR3 sequences, 63% of them with a count of one. The biggest ten clones account for approximately 21% of the sample.

This sample is part of a study of breast tumors, draining lymph nodes, adjacent tissues (dated by TCRdb to 2016 to 2018). With regard to the full study: The study compared TCR beta repertoires across tumor, adjacent nontumor tissue and axillary lymph nodes from breast cancer patients. In human breast cancer, the study set out to evaluate how tumor, surrounding tissue and draining lymph node repertoires relate to one another and whether T cells may move between these sites.

The adjacent samples were made up of nontumor breast tissue that surrounded the tumor. On the study overall, not on this receptor specifically: The conclusion that tumor T cells originate in lymph nodes was framed as consistent with a hypothesis rather than directly demonstrated. Tumor and nontumor tissue repertoires were found to be significantly more similar in luminal-like than in basal-like breast cancer. The data were considered consistent with the idea that most tumor T cells come from the lymph node and then expand in tumor tissue. Tumor T-cell repertoires showed less diversity than lymph node repertoires and more diversity than nontumor tissue repertoires, and tumor T-cell repertoires showed preferential V and J gene usage.

This sequence originates from a female donor with breast cancer. Some clones in this sample may be carry-over from other donors' samples. Sequencing used tumor-adjacent breast tissue. The chain is made from TRBV7-2 and TRBJ2-2, and 7 junctional nucleotides match TRBD1. The DNA sequence follows: TGTGCCAGCAAAAGGGACAGACACACCGGGGAGCTGTTTTTT. This encodes CASKRDRHTGELFF. The CDR3, completed at both ends by the reference TRBV7-2 and TRBJ2-2 genes, gives the full variable domain GAGVSQSPSNKVTEKGKDVELRCDPISGHTALYWYRQSLGQGLEFLIYFQGNSAPDKSGLPSDRFSAERTGGSVSTLTIQRTQQEDSAVYLCASKRDRHTGELFFGEGSRLTVL.